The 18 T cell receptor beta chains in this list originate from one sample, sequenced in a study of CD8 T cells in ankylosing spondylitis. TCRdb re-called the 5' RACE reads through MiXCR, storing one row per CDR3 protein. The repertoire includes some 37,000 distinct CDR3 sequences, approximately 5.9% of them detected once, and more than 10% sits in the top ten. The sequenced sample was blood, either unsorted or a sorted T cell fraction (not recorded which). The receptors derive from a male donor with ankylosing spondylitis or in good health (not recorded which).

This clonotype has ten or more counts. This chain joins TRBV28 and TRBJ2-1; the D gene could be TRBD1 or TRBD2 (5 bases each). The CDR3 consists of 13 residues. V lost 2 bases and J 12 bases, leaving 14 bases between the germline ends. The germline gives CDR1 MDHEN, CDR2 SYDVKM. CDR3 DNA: TGTGCCAGCAGTTTAGAGGGGCCCCGGAGGCAGTTCTTC. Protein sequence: CASSLEGPRRQFF.

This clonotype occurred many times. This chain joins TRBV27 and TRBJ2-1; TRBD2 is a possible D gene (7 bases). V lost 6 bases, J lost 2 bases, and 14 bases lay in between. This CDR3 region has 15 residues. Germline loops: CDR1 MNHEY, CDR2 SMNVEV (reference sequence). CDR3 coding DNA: TGTGCCAGCAGGTTAGGAGGGGGGGCCTACAATGAGCAGTTCTTC. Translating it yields CASRLGGGAYNEQFF.

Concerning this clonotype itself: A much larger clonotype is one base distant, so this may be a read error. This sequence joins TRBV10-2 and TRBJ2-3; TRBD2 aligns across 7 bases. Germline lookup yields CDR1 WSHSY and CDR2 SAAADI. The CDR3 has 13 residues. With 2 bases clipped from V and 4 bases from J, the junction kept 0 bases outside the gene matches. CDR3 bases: TGCGCCAGCAGTGAGACTAGCGCAGATACGCAGTATTTT. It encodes CASSETSADTQYF.

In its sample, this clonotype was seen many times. As DNA, the CDR3 is TGTGCCAGCAGCCCGTCAGGGGCTGAAGCTTTCTTT. Protein sequence: CASSPSGAEAFF. This rearrangement joins TRBV7-9 to TRBJ1-1; possibly TRBD1 for D (6 bases). In germline, CDR1 is SEHNR, CDR2 FQNEAQ (reference sequence). Trimming pared 5 bases from V and 6 bases from J, leaving 10 bases between. This CDR3 has 12 amino acids. Drawing the rest from reference TRBV7-9 and TRBJ1-1, the complete variable domain is DTGVSQNPRHKITKRGQNVTFRCDPISEHNRLYWYRQTLGQGPEFLTYFQNEAQLEKSRLLSDRFSAERPKGSFSTLEIQRTEQGDSAMYLCASSPSGAEAFFGQGTRLTVV.

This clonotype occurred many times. This CDR3 is CAWSGSSGRFETQYF. CDR3 DNA sequence: TGTGCCTGGAGTGGTTCTAGCGGGAGATTTGAGACCCAGTACTTC. The rearrangement uses TRBV30 and TRBJ2-5; 10 bases map to TRBD2. The CDR3 loop spans 15 amino acids. Germline V CDR1 and CDR2: GTSNPN, SVGIG (reference sequence). The junction had 7 bases not matched to a gene; V was cut back by 1 base and J by 5 bases.

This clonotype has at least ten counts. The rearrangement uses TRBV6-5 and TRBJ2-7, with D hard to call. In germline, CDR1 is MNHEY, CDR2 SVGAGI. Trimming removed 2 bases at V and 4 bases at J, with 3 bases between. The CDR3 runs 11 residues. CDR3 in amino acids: CASSYMYEQYF. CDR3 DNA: TGTGCCAGCAGTTACATGTACGAGCAGTACTTC.

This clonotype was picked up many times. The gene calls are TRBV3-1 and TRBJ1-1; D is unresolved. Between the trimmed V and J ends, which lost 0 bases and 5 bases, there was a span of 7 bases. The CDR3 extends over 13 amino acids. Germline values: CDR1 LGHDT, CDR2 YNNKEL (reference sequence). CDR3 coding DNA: TGTGCCAGCAGCCAAGAGACACCAACTGAAGCTTTCTTT. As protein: CASSQETPTEAFF.

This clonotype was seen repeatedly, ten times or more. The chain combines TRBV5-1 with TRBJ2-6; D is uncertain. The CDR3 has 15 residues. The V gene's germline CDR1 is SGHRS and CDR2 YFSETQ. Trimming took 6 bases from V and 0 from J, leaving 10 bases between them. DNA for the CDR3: TGCGCCAGCACCCCAATGCCCTCTGGGGCCAACGTCCTGACTTTC. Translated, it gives CASTPMPSGANVLTF.

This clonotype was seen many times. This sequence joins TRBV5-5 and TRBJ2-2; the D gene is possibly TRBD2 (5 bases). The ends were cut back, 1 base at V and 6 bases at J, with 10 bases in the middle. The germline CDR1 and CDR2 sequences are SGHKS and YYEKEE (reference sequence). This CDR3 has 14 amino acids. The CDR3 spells CASSLPPGAGELFF. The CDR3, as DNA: TGTGCCAGCAGCTTGCCCCCCGGGGCCGGGGAGCTGTTTTTT.

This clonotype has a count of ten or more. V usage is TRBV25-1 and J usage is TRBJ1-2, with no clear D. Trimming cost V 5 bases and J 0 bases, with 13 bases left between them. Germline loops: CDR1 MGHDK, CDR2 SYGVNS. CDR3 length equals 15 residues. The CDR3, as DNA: TGTGCCAGCAGTCGAAGTGGCCCTTCTAACTATGGCTACACCTTC. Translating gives CASSRSGPSNYGYTF.

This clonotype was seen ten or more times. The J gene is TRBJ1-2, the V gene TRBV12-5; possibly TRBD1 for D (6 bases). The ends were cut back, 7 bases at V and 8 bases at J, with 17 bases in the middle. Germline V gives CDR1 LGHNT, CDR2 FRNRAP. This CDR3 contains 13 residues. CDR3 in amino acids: CASADYDRNGYTF. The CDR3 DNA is TGTGCTAGTGCCGACTACGACAGGAACGGCTACACCTTC.

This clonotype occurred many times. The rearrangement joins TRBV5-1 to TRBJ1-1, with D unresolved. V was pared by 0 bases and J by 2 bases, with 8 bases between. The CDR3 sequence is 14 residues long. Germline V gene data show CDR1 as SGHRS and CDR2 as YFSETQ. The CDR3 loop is CASSLGAPNTEAFF. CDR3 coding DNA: TGCGCCAGCAGCTTGGGAGCTCCCAACACTGAAGCTTTCTTT.

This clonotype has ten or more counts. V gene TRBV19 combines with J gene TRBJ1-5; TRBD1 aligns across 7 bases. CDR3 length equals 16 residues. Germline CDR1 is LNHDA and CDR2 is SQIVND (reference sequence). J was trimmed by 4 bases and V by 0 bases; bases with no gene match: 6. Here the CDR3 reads CASSIDVTGYNQPQHF. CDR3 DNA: TGTGCCAGTAGTATAGATGTGACAGGGTATAATCAGCCCCAGCATTTT.

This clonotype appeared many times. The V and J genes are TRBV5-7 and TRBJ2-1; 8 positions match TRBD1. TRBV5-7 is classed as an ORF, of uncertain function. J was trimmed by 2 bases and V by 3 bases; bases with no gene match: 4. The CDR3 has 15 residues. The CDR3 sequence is CASSSDRVTYNEQFF. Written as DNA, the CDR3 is TGTGCCAGCAGCTCGGACAGGGTTACCTACAATGAGCAGTTCTTC.

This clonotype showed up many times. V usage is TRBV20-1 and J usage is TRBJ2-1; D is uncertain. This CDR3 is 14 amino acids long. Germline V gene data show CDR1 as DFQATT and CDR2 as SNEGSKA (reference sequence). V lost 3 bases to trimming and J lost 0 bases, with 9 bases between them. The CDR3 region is CSARKVSSYNEQFF. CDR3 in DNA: TGCAGTGCTAGGAAAGTTTCCTCCTACAATGAGCAGTTCTTC.

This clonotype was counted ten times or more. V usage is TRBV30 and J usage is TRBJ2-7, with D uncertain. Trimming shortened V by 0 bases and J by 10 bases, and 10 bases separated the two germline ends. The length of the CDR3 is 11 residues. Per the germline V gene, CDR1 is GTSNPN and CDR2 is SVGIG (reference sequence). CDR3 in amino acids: CAWSVQAGQYF. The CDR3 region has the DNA TGTGCCTGGAGTGTACAAGCCGGTCAGTACTTC.

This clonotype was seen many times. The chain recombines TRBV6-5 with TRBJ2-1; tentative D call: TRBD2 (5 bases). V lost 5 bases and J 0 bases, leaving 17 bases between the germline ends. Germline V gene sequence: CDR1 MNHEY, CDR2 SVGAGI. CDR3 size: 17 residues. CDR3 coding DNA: TGTGCCAGCAGTCTCGAAGGACTTCCAAGCTCCTACAATGAGCAGTTCTTC. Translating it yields CASSLEGLPSSYNEQFF.

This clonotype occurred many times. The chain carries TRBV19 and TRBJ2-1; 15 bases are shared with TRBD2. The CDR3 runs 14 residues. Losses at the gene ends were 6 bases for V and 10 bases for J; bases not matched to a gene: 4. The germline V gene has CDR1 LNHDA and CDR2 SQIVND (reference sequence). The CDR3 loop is CASSSGLAGGEQFF. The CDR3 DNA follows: TGTGCCAGTAGCTCGGGACTAGCGGGGGGCGAGCAGTTCTTC.